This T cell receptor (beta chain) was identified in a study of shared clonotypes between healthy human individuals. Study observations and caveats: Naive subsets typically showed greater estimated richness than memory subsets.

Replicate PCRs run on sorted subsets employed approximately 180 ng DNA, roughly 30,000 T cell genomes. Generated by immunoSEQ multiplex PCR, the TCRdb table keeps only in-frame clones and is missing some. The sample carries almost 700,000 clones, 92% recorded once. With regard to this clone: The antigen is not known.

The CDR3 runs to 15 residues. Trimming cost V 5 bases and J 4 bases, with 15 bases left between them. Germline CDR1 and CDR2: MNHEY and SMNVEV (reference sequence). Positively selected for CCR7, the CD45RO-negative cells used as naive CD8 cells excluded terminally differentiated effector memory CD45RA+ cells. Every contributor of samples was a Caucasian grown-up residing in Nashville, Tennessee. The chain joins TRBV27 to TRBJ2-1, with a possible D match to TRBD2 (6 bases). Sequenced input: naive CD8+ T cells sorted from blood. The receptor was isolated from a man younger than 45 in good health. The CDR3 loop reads CASSRSGYPYNEQFF. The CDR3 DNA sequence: TGTGCCAGCAGTCGGAGCGGGTATCCTTACAATGAGCAGTTCTTC.